The T cell receptor beta chain described here comes from a study of early T cells in non-severe SARS-CoV-2 infection. Study-level results: VDJdb-based matching was biased toward anti-spike CD8 responses and missed private and CD4 specificities.

This CDR3 is 14 amino acids long. V dropped 6 bases and J dropped 4 bases, with 13 bases sitting between them. Concerning this clonotype: Its target is unknown.

TCRdb processed the 5' RACE reads anew with MiXCR; each CDR3 protein has one entry. The repertoire holds about 39,000 distinct CDR3 sequences, with around 4.1% as singletons. This TCR was recovered from an adult who was a healthcare worker with PCR-confirmed SARS-CoV-2 infection or an uninfected control (not recorded which). This sequence joins TRBV12-3 or TRBV12-4 and TRBJ1-3, with D possibly matching TRBD1 (5 bases). Sequencing was carried out using whole blood. CDR3: CASSLIGGGNTIYF. The CDR3 DNA sequence: TGTGCCAGCAGCCTGATCGGGGGAGGAAACACCATATATTTT.